This T cell receptor beta chain was recovered during a study of identical twins. Whole-study findings and limits: Diverse VJ usage suggested most zero-insertion clonotypes were not invariant T cells. Out-of-frame alpha sequences shared by twins showed excess low generation probability. Twins' surplus sharing was weaker for beta out-of-frame sequences.

TCRdb re-called the 5' RACE reads with MiXCR, one entry per CDR3 protein. The sample contains hundreds of thousands of distinct CDR3 sequences, roughly an eighth of which appear only once. V lost 0 bases and J lost 3, with 13 bases in between. CDR1 and CDR2 (germline): SGHRS, YFSETQ. The CDR3 has 15 residues. This clonotype was counted only a few times. Its antigen remains unknown. The data also belong to a second study, concerning yellow fever vaccine responses in identical twins.

The rearrangement uses TRBV5-1 and TRBJ2-7, with D possibly matching TRBD2 (6 bases). The sequence was obtained from a woman aged 18-29 years in good health. Sequencing input: PBMCs. CDR3 nucleotides: TGCGCCAGCAGCTTGGAACTAGCAGGTGTCTACGAGCAGTACTTC. Translating gives CASSLELAGVYEQYF.